Below are 30 T cell receptor beta chains sequenced from a single sample in a study of CD8+ T cells in alopecia areata. RNA extraction and reverse transcription yielded cDNA as sequencing template. Assay: immunoSEQ multiplex PCR; the TCRdb copy retains only in-frame clones and omits some. Of 140,000 to 150,000 clones listed, around 50% are singletons. The starting material was CD4+ T cells sorted from blood, obtained at week 0. These receptors all stem from a human donor with alopecia areata.

This clone has just a few counts. This chain joins TRBV7-2 and TRBJ1-2; D may be TRBD1 (5 bases). The V end lost 6 bases, the J end lost 2 bases, and 16 bases lay between the germline ends. Germline V lookup: CDR1 SGHTA, CDR2 FQGNSA. This CDR3 comprises 15 residues. CDR3 sequence reads: CASRLNTGANYGYTF. Written as DNA, the CDR3 is TGTGCCAGCAGACTAAACACCGGGGCCAACTATGGCTACACCTTC.

This clone was detected a few times. J is TRBJ1-4 and V is TRBV7-9; 7 nucleotides align to TRBD1. Germline V gene lookup returns CDR1 SEHNR and CDR2 FQNEAQ (reference sequence). The CDR3 length is 15 residues. The trim removed 4 bases at V and 4 bases at J, leaving 6 bases unmatched. DNA for the CDR3: TGTGCCAGCAGCTCAAACAGGGGAGGTAATGAAAAACTGTTTTTT. Protein: CASSSNRGGNEKLFF. The whole variable domain, filled in from reference TRBV7-9 and TRBJ1-4, reads DTGVSQNPRHKITKRGQNVTFRCDPISEHNRLYWYRQTLGQGPEFLTYFQNEAQLEKSRLLSDRFSAERPKGSFSTLEIQRTEQGDSAMYLCASSSNRGGNEKLFFGSGTQLSVL.

This chain joins TRBV11-2 and TRBJ2-1; no clear D. The CDR3 length is 13 residues. Germline-derived CDR1 and CDR2 are SGHAT and FQNNGV. Trimming cost V 4 bases and J 3 bases, with 7 bases left between them. The CDR3 sequence is CASSSHGYNEQFF. The CDR3 nucleotides read TGTGCCAGCAGCTCCCACGGCTACAATGAGCAGTTCTTC.

This sequence joins TRBV29-1 and TRBJ1-5; D gene uncertain. The CDR3 loop spans 13 amino acids. In germline, CDR1 is SQVTM, CDR2 ANQGSEA. V dropped 0 bases and J dropped 6 bases, with 9 bases sitting between them. CDR3 in amino acids: CSVEDFDGQPQHF. The CDR3 DNA reads TGCAGCGTTGAAGATTTTGATGGTCAGCCCCAGCATTTT.

The chain has TRBV28 and TRBJ2-7; D is tentatively TRBD1 or TRBD2 (6 bases each). This CDR3 is 14 amino acids long. Germline values: CDR1 MDHEN, CDR2 SYDVKM. V lost 8 bases and J 4 bases, leaving 18 bases between the germline ends. The CDR3 loop reads CASGGRRGLYEQYF. CDR3 DNA sequence: TGTGCCAGCGGGGGGCGGCGGGGCCTTTACGAGCAGTACTTC.

The chain is built from TRBV18 and TRBJ2-1; D not certain. Trimming cost V 5 bases and J 8 bases, with 7 bases left between them. Germline-derived CDR1 and CDR2 are KGHSH and LQKENI. The CDR3 contains 11 residues. The DNA for the CDR3 is TGTGCCAGCTCAGCGTTTGATGAGCAGTTCTTC. Its protein is CASSAFDEQFF.

This clone was detected only a few times. The rearrangement uses TRBV10-3 and TRBJ2-3, with D hard to call. Trimming took off 6 bases at V and 0 bases at J, with 13 bases between the two ends. This CDR3 has 15 amino acids. Looked up from germline, CDR1 is ENHRY and CDR2 is SYGVKD. For the CDR3, the DNA is TGTGCCATCAGCCCGGACGGGTTTAGCACAGATACGCAGTATTTT. Protein product: CAISPDGFSTDTQYF.

This clone was seen a single time. V is TRBV27 and J is TRBJ2-5; a weak D match, TRBD1 (6 bases). The CDR3 has 14 amino acids. CDR1 and CDR2 from the germline V gene are MNHEY and SMNVEV (reference sequence). Trimming stripped 4 bases from V and 5 bases from J, with 14 bases between. Here the CDR3 reads CASSSNRDTETQYF. The CDR3 DNA follows: TGTGCCAGCAGTTCCAACAGGGACACCGAGACCCAGTACTTC.

The chain employs TRBV7-2 and TRBJ2-1; 7 bases agree with TRBD2. V lost 6 bases and J lost 8; bases outside the gene matches: 13. CDR3 size: 15 residues. Germline-derived CDR1 and CDR2 are SGHTA and FQGNSA. Written as DNA, the CDR3 is TGTGCCAGCAGGGTGACTAGCCTACTTCTGCATGAGCAGTTCTTC. Its protein product is CASRVTSLLLHEQFF.

V usage is TRBV14 and J usage is TRBJ1-5; TRBD1 is a possible D gene (5 bases). Germline V gene lookup returns CDR1 SGHDN and CDR2 FVKESK. The CDR3 has 13 residues. V was clipped by 3 bases and J by 5 bases, with 8 bases between them. The CDR3 is CASSQGTYQPQHF. The CDR3 region has the DNA TGTGCCAGCAGCCAGGGGACCTATCAGCCCCAGCATTTT.

The CDR3: CSCGRREGYTF. The CDR3 DNA reads as TGCAGTTGCGGACGCCGGGAGGGCTACACCTTC. This chain joins TRBV20-1 and TRBJ1-2, with D unresolved. This CDR3 is built from 11 residues. Germline V gene data show CDR1 as DFQATT and CDR2 as SNEGSKA (reference sequence). V lost 8 bases and J 8 bases, leaving 15 bases between the germline ends.

This chain's CDR3 is CASSQNPSNTGGLYGYTF. CDR3 bases: TGTGCCAGCAGCCAGAATCCCTCTAACACAGGGGGTCTCTATGGCTACACCTTC. This chain links TRBV4-2 with TRBJ1-2; 8 bases are a match to TRBD1. With V trimmed by 3 bases and J by 4 bases, 16 bases remained unmatched. CDR3 length equals 18 residues. The germline V gene has CDR1 LGHNA and CDR2 YNFKEQ.

The chain links TRBV7-9 to TRBJ2-3; no firm D call. The germline V gene has CDR1 SEHNR and CDR2 FQNEAQ (reference sequence). The length of the CDR3 is 15 residues. V was shortened by 4 bases and J by 6 bases, with 17 bases between the two germline ends. In DNA, the CDR3 is TGTGCCAGCAGCTACGATCCCTTGCGGTTGGATACGCAGTATTTT. Encoded protein: CASSYDPLRLDTQYF.

There are a few counts of this clone. The chain links TRBV2 to TRBJ1-4, with D tentatively TRBD1 (5 bases). The V end lost 5 bases, the J end lost 8 bases, and 15 bases lay between the germline ends. The CDR3 is 14 amino acids. Germline-derived CDR1 and CDR2 are SNHLY and FYNNEI. This chain's CDR3 is CASSKDTSGEKLFF. The CDR3, as DNA: TGTGCCAGCAGTAAGGACACCTCGGGGGAAAAACTGTTTTTT.

The chain uses TRBV27 and TRBJ1-2; possible D gene TRBD1, 6 bases. V lost 6 bases to trimming and J lost 3 bases, with 14 bases between them. Germline V CDR1 and CDR2: MNHEY, SMNVEV (reference sequence). The CDR3 spans 14 residues. In nucleotides, the CDR3 is TGTGCCAGCAGACTTGGGGGGGGCGACTATGGCTACACCTTC. It translates to CASRLGGGDYGYTF.

The chain recombines TRBV6-6 with TRBJ1-1, with 8 positions matching TRBD1. The V segment lost 2 bases and the J segment 4 bases; nucleotides outside the gene matches: 6. The CDR3 is made up of 15 amino acids. Germline-derived CDR1 and CDR2 are MNHNY and SVGAGI (reference sequence). CDR3 loop: CASSYGDRSGTEAFF. In DNA form, the CDR3 reads TGTGCCAGCAGTTACGGGGACAGGTCGGGCACTGAAGCTTTCTTT.

The chain is built from TRBV4-1 and TRBJ2-3; D not certain. In germline, CDR1 is MGHRA, CDR2 YSYEKL. V lost 4 bases and J lost 4, with 6 bases in between. The CDR3 is made up of 12 amino acids. The CDR3 DNA is TGCGCCAGCAGCCGAGGAGCAGATACGCAGTATTTT. As protein: CASSRGADTQYF.

V and J are TRBV7-2 and TRBJ1-4; D gene uncertain. The germline CDR1 and CDR2 sequences are SGHTA and FQGNSA. Trimming took 8 bases from V and 4 from J, leaving 11 bases between them. CDR3 length: 13 residues. CDR3 bases: TGTGCCAGCGCTGGCCAGTTTAATGAAAAACTGTTTTTT. Residues: CASAGQFNEKLFF.

Note on this clone: This sample includes further DNA sequences coding for the same CDR3. V and J are TRBV30 and TRBJ1-2; D gene unclear. Germline lookup yields CDR1 GTSNPN and CDR2 SVGIG (reference sequence). The CDR3 is 11 amino acids. The V end was cut by 2 bases, the J end by 2 bases, with 3 bases between. CDR3 nucleotides: TGTGCCTGGAGTTCAAACTATGGCTACACCTTC. Protein sequence: CAWSSNYGYTF.

CDR3 bases: TGTGCCAGCAGTAGTTGGGGGGCGTATATAGGATATGGCTACACCTTC. Its protein is CASSSWGAYIGYGYTF. This chain uses TRBV27 with TRBJ1-2, with D possibly matching TRBD1 (6 bases). The CDR3 covers 16 residues. V shed 5 bases and J shed 5 bases, with 21 bases lying between them. Germline V lookup: CDR1 MNHEY, CDR2 SMNVEV (reference sequence).

This clone showed up just a few times. The J gene is TRBJ2-7, the V gene TRBV18, with 8 bases matching TRBD1. V lost 3 bases to trimming and J lost 7 bases; unmatched junction nucleotides: 11. From germline, CDR1 is KGHSH and CDR2 LQKENI. This CDR3 is built from 15 residues. CDR3 amino acids: CASSPPSGQGREQYF. CDR3 DNA: TGTGCCAGCTCACCGCCGTCCGGACAGGGACGAGAGCAGTACTTC.

This clone was detected only a few times. Other DNA sequences in the same sample also yield this CDR3. V and J are TRBV29-1 and TRBJ1-3; D is perhaps TRBD1 (6 bases). The V and J ends lost 6 bases and 2 bases respectively, with 8 bases between them. CDR1 SQVTM and CDR2 ANQGSEA come from the germline V gene. The CDR3 consists of 12 residues. DNA for the CDR3: TGCAGCGTGGGGACAACTGGAAACACCATATATTTT. This encodes CSVGTTGNTIYF.

This chain links TRBV7-2 with TRBJ1-3; 7 nucleotides agree with TRBD1. The CDR3 extends over 14 amino acids. J gave up 0 bases and V 5 bases, and 1 base lay outside the gene matches. Germline lookup yields CDR1 SGHTA and CDR2 FQGNSA. CDR3 in amino acids: CASSRDSSGNTIYF. In DNA form, the CDR3 reads TGTGCCAGCAGCCGGGACAGCTCTGGAAACACCATATATTTT.

The chain combines TRBV30 with TRBJ1-5, with 9 bases identical to TRBD1. The V gene's germline CDR1 is GTSNPN and CDR2 SVGIG (reference sequence). J lost 6 bases, V lost 0 bases, and 6 bases had no gene match. The CDR3 spans 15 residues. CDR3 bases: TGTGCCTGGAGTGTAGGGACAGGGAGGACTCAGCCCCAGCATTTT. Protein product: CAWSVGTGRTQPQHF.

The chain is built from TRBV14 and TRBJ2-7, with 10 bases matching TRBD1. The CDR3 covers 15 residues. Germline CDR1 SGHDN, CDR2 FVKESK. V lost 1 base and J lost 2; bases outside the gene matches: 2. CDR3 sequence (DNA): TGTGCCAGCAGCCAAGCCGGGACAGGGGCCTACGAGCAGTACTTC. Protein product: CASSQAGTGAYEQYF.

V and J are TRBV27 and TRBJ2-7; 10 positions match TRBD1. This CDR3 region has 17 residues. Trimming at V came to 5 bases and at J to 2 bases, leaving 12 bases not matched to a gene. CDR1 and CDR2 (germline): MNHEY, SMNVEV (reference sequence). CDR3 bases: TGTGCCAGCAGTCTTGGTCCCCCGGGACAGGGGCCCTACGAGCAGTACTTC. It yields the protein CASSLGPPGQGPYEQYF.

This clone appeared once. This sequence joins TRBV19 and TRBJ2-6, with no clear D. Trimming removed 7 bases from V and 0 bases from J, with 10 bases in between. Germline V lookup: CDR1 LNHDA, CDR2 SQIVND (reference sequence). This CDR3 has 15 amino acids. CDR3 nucleotide sequence: TGTGCCAGTATTTTATCAAACTCTGGGGCCAACGTCCTGACTTTC. Its translation: CASILSNSGANVLTF.

This clone appeared a few times. The chain carries TRBV5-6 and TRBJ1-3, with TRBD1 as a possible D gene (6 bases). This CDR3 is built from 16 residues. CDR1 SGHDT and CDR2 YYEEEE come from the germline V gene. The V and J ends lost 0 bases and 2 bases respectively, with 12 bases between them. This CDR3 reads CASSLAPGTTGNTIYF. The DNA of the CDR3 is TGTGCCAGCAGCTTGGCCCCCGGGACAACTGGAAACACCATATATTTT.

CDR3 DNA sequence: TGTGCCTGGACTCCCCCGGCTAGCGGGAGCGGTACGCAGTATTTT. Encoded protein: CAWTPPASGSGTQYF. The chain joins TRBV30 to TRBJ2-3; 10 positions agree with TRBD2. The junction had 12 bases not matched to a gene; V was cut back by 4 bases and J by 8 bases. The CDR3 spans 15 residues. Germline V gene data show CDR1 as GTSNPN and CDR2 as SVGIG (reference sequence).

The rearrangement uses TRBV11-2 and TRBJ1-5, with a tentative D call TRBD1 (5 bases). This CDR3 has 16 residues. Trimming removed 4 bases at V and 0 bases at J, with 13 bases between. The germline V gene has CDR1 SGHAT and CDR2 FQNNGV. The CDR3: CASSSSGGFSNQPQHF. The DNA of the CDR3 is TGTGCCAGCAGCTCGAGCGGGGGTTTTAGCAATCAGCCCCAGCATTTT.